The 12 T cell receptor beta chains below all came from one sample that was sequenced in a study of blood T cell repertoires in COVID-19. Using immunoSEQ multiplex PCR, the repertoire was profiled, and TCRdb retains in-frame clones only, with some absent. The table has 350,000 to 400,000 clones, less than 90% seen once. The sample comprised peripheral blood. These receptors all come from a woman in her sixties with COVID-19, enrolled during active disease.

This chain connects TRBV3-1 (or the pseudogene TRBV3-2) to TRBJ2-7; TRBD2 agrees at 10 bases. Germline V gene sequence: CDR1 LGHDT, CDR2 YNNKEL (reference sequence). With 6 bases clipped from V and 2 bases from J, the junction kept 4 bases outside the gene matches. The CDR3 is 14 amino acids. CDR3 loop: CASRRSGGAYEQYF. CDR3 nucleotide sequence: TGTGCCAGCAGACGGAGCGGGGGGGCCTACGAGCAGTACTTC.

The chain has TRBV11-2 and TRBJ1-4; 7 bases are shared with TRBD1. Germline assignment: CDR1 SGHAT and CDR2 FQNNGV. With V trimmed by 5 bases and J by 0 bases, 3 bases remained unmatched. This CDR3 region has 15 residues. In nucleotides, the CDR3 is TGTGCCAGCAGCCTGGGACAGACAACTAATGAAAAACTGTTTTTT. This codes for CASSLGQTTNEKLFF.

The CDR3 loop reads CASSLERGTDTQYF. The CDR3 DNA sequence: TGTGCCAGCAGCTTAGAGCGGGGAACAGATACGCAGTATTTT. This sequence joins TRBV7-3 and TRBJ2-3, with 7 bases that match TRBD2. Trimming cost V 2 bases and J 3 bases; bases outside gene matches: 2. The CDR3 sequence is 14 residues long. The germline V gene has CDR1 SGHTA and CDR2 FQGTGA.

This CDR3 is CASSIGTGSFNYGYTF. In DNA, the CDR3 is TGTGCCAGTAGTATTGGGACAGGGAGTTTCAACTATGGCTACACCTTC. The chain joins TRBV19 to TRBJ1-2; 9 bases match TRBD1. The CDR3 contains 16 residues. Germline V CDR1 and CDR2: LNHDA, SQIVND (reference sequence). Germline trimming cut 3 bases from V and 2 bases from J; bases unmatched to any gene: 7.

About this clone: Other DNA sequences in this sample translate to the same CDR3. The chain joins TRBV7-3 to TRBJ1-1; D is unresolved. There are 13 residues in the CDR3. Germline CDR1 and CDR2: SGHTA and FQGTGA. With 0 bases removed from V and 5 bases from J, the gap between germline ends came to 7 bases. The CDR3 nucleotides are TGTGCCAGCAGCTTAACCCGGGAGACTGAAGCTTTCTTT. Its translation is CASSLTRETEAFF.

A single count supports this clone. The genes are TRBV5-4 and TRBJ2-5; D unclear. The CDR3 contains 14 residues. Trimming shortened V by 1 base and J by 5 bases, and 12 bases separated the two germline ends. The germline V gene encodes CDR1 SGHNT and CDR2 YYREEE (reference sequence). CDR3 sequence reads: CASSLRSAGETQYF. The CDR3 DNA reads as TGTGCCAGCAGCTTGAGGTCAGCCGGGGAGACCCAGTACTTC.

The chain recombines TRBV7-7 with TRBJ2-1, with a possible D match to TRBD2 (6 bases). Germline V gene data show CDR1 as SSHAT and CDR2 as FNYEAQ (reference sequence). V lost 2 bases and J lost 9, with 11 bases in between. The CDR3 extends over 13 amino acids. The CDR3 region has the DNA TGTGCCAGCAGCTTACGGGGGAAGGGTGAGCAGTTCTTC. This sequence encodes CASSLRGKGEQFF.

The chain joins TRBV6-2 or TRBV6-3 to TRBJ2-5, with TRBD2 matching 8 bases. With V trimmed by 3 bases and J by 1 base, 13 bases remained unmatched. The CDR3 runs 18 residues. Germline V gives CDR1 MNHEY, CDR2 SVGEGT. The CDR3 nucleotides read TGTGCCAGCAGTTATAGGGGGTCAGCGGGGGTTTCCCAAGAGACCCAGTACTTC. As protein: CASSYRGSAGVSQETQYF.

The chain couples TRBV10-3 to TRBJ1-2, with a weak D call TRBD1 (6 bases). Trimming cost V 5 bases and J 4 bases, with 17 bases left between them. There are 15 residues in the CDR3. Per the germline V gene, CDR1 is ENHRY and CDR2 is SYGVKD. CDR3: CAISTGSKERYGYTF. For the CDR3, the DNA is TGTGCCATCAGTACAGGGAGCAAAGAACGCTATGGCTACACCTTC.

In nucleotides, the CDR3 is TGTGCCAGCAGCCCCGGGACAGGGCGCTATGGCTACACCTTC. Amino acids: CASSPGTGRYGYTF. V usage is TRBV11-3 and J usage is TRBJ1-2, with TRBD1 matching 9 bases. The CDR3 is 14 amino acids. V gave up 5 bases and J gave up 4 bases; unmatched junction bases: 5. Germline V lookup: CDR1 SGHNT, CDR2 YENEEA.

This clone was observed a handful of times. This chain connects TRBV5-4 to TRBJ2-1; no firm D call. CDR1 is SGHNT and CDR2 is YYREEE in the germline V gene (reference sequence). V gave up 5 bases and J gave up 3 bases, with 18 bases separating them. The CDR3 is made up of 16 amino acids. The CDR3 loop reads CASRPSQSLVYNEQFF. The CDR3 coding sequence is TGTGCCAGCAGGCCTTCACAAAGTTTGGTCTACAATGAGCAGTTCTTC. The full variable domain, its missing parts supplied by reference TRBV5-4 and TRBJ2-1, is ETGVTQSPTHLIKTRGQQVTLRCSSQSGHNTVSWYQQALGQGPQFIFQYYREEENGRGNFPPRFSGLQFPNYSSELNVNALELDDSALYLCASRPSQSLVYNEQFFGPGTRLTVL.

The chain links TRBV11-2 to TRBJ1-2; D unresolved. The CDR3 is made up of 15 amino acids. Germline V gene lookup returns CDR1 SGHAT and CDR2 FQNNGV. V shed 1 base and J shed 1 base, with 10 bases lying between them. As DNA, the CDR3 is TGTGCCAGCAGCTTAGGCAGCTACTATAACTATGGCTACACCTTC. It yields the protein CASSLGSYYNYGYTF.